This entry concerns a single T cell receptor beta chain. The target antigen is unknown. The CDR3 runs to 16 residues. V lost 8 bases and J lost 2; bases outside the gene matches: 14. Germline V lookup: CDR1 SNHLY, CDR2 FYNNEI. The data are from a study of shared clonotypes between healthy human individuals. Study background: A donor's plate count was three for CD4 naive and three for CD4 memory; CD8 naive had two and CD8 memory one. General observations from the study: Tissue TCR repertoires likely differ from these blood-only repertoires.

The input for sorted-subset replicate PCRs was approximately 200 ng DNA, tens of thousands of T cell genomes. The assay was immunoSEQ multiplex PCR, and TCRdb's table has in-frame clones only and misses some. Of 1,500,000 or so clones in the sample, around 97% were seen once. Into CD45RA+ naive and CD45RA-negative memory subsets, the CD4+ cells were split. Sequencing was carried out using naive CD4+ T cells sorted from blood. As to subset: CD45RA+ positively selected. The chain combines TRBV2 with TRBJ2-5; 7 bases are shared with TRBD1. The receptor's source is a man aged 25-40 years in good health. CDR3 sequence reads: CASSRRRQGSQETQYF. The CDR3 bases are TGTGCCAGCTCACGTCGAAGACAGGGATCACAAGAGACCCAGTACTTC.